The clone carrying this TCR beta chain was counted between two and nine times. Its antigen is still unknown. PCR was performed using 60 Vbeta and 13 Jbeta primers. Profiling relied on immunoSEQ multiplex PCR, and the TCRdb table lists in-frame clones only, not all of them. This sample yields approximately 120,000 clones, of which about 74% are seen a single time; roughly 4.1% belongs to the top ten. The data derive from a study of cytomegalovirus exposure and HLA in healthy donors. Study information: Ancestry clustering placed around 81% of roughly 400 genotyped donors in the Caucasian-associated cluster.

With 9 bases removed from V and 1 base from J, the gap between germline ends came to 22 bases. This CDR3 contains 17 residues. CDR1 and CDR2 (germline): SNHLY, FYNNEI. Whole-study results and caveats: When analyzed later, the rates of TCR association showed variation by HLA locus, with DRB1 the most and HLA-C the fewest. According to the study, around 150 TCR beta chains were cytomegalovirus-associated. No immune exposure information besides CMV serostatus was available.

Sequenced input: PBMCs. The origin of this receptor is a woman aged 45-65 years in good health and CMV-seropositive. The chain joins TRBV2 to TRBJ2-1, with D perhaps TRBD2 (7 bases). The CDR3 nucleotides are TGTGCCAGTCACCAGGGGCGGGGGCGGGGTTCCTACAATGAGCAGTTCTTC. Encoded protein: CASHQGRGRGSYNEQFF.